A selection of T cell receptor beta chains follows, all from one sample in a study of metastatic and nonmetastatic thyroid tumors. TCRdb re-clonotyped the PCR reads via MiXCR. This sample has nearly 25,000 clones, with 20% to 30% found just once. The sample consisted of blood. All receptors derive from a male donor with papillary thyroid cancer or a benign thyroid nodule (not recorded which). Some clones in this sample may be carry-over from other donors' samples. Each CDR3 is given with its conserved first and last residue. A D gene is named only where the DNA matches it firmly. Expanded clones are given a class, and other clones once, few, many or no size at all.

CDR3nt: TGTGCCAGCAGGCCCACAGGCTACAATGAGCAGTTCTTC
CDR3aa: CASRPTGYNEQFF
d_gene: NA
abundance: many
j_gene: TRBJ2-1
v_gene: TRBV6-1

CDR3nt: TGTGCCAGCAGCCAAGGGACTAGCGATTACGAGCAGTACTTC
CDR3aa: CASSQGTSDYEQYF
d_gene: TRBD2
abundance: many
j_gene: TRBJ2-7
v_gene: TRBV14

CDR3nt: TGCAGTGCTAGAGTACGCCTGGTGGATCAGTACTTC
CDR3aa: CSARVRLVDQYF
d_gene: NA
abundance: once
j_gene: TRBJ2-7
v_gene: TRBV20-1

CDR3nt: TGTGCCAGCAGCTCCTCCGGACAGCCCCAGCATTTT
CDR3aa: CASSSSGQPQHF
d_gene: NA
abundance: many
j_gene: TRBJ1-5
v_gene: TRBV7-9

CDR3nt: TGTGCCAGCAGTCTAGCAACCCGGACAGCTGGAAACACCATATATTTT
CDR3aa: CASSLATRTAGNTIYF
d_gene: NA
abundance: few
j_gene: TRBJ1-3
v_gene: TRBV6-1

CDR3nt: TGTGCCAGCAGTTTGGGGGACAGTGGTTCGAATGAGCAGTTCTTC
CDR3aa: CASSLGDSGSNEQFF
d_gene: TRBD1
abundance: many
j_gene: TRBJ2-1
v_gene: TRBV12-3/TRBV12-4

CDR3nt: TGTGCCAGCAGTTCGGGGACAGGAGGCCTCTTC
CDR3aa: CASSSGTGGLF
d_gene: TRBD1
abundance: few
j_gene: TRBJ2-1
v_gene: TRBV28

CDR3nt: TGTGCCAGCAGTGCCGTCCTAGCGGGAGAAGGCAATGAGCAGTTCTTC
CDR3aa: CASSAVLAGEGNEQFF
d_gene: TRBD2
abundance: few
j_gene: TRBJ2-1
v_gene: TRBV6-1

CDR3nt: TGTGCCAGCAGTTTCGCGACTGGATATAATTCACCCCTCCACTTT
CDR3aa: CASSFATGYNSPLHF
d_gene: NA
abundance: many
j_gene: TRBJ1-6
v_gene: TRBV12-3/TRBV12-4

CDR3nt: TGTGCCTGGAGTGTGCCGGGACGGCAAGCTTTCTTT
CDR3aa: CAWSVPGRQAFF
d_gene: NA
abundance: NA
j_gene: TRBJ1-1
v_gene: TRBV30

CDR3nt: TGTGCCAGCAGAAAATGGACAGGGATATCAACTAACTATGGCTACACCTTC
CDR3aa: CASRKWTGISTNYGYTF
d_gene: TRBD1
abundance: NA
j_gene: TRBJ1-2
v_gene: TRBV11-1

CDR3nt: TGTGCCAGCAGCTTAACGCGGCTCCACTACACCATATATTTT
CDR3aa: CASSLTRLHYTIYF
d_gene: NA
abundance: NA
j_gene: TRBJ1-3
v_gene: TRBV11-2

CDR3nt: TGTGCCATCAGTGACCCTACAGGGGGCAGGTACGAGCAGTACTTC
CDR3aa: CAISDPTGGRYEQYF
d_gene: TRBD1
abundance: many
j_gene: TRBJ2-7
v_gene: TRBV10-3

CDR3nt: TGTGCCATCAGTGAGTCGAAGACAGGGGGCGATAATGGCTACACCTTC
CDR3aa: CAISESKTGGDNGYTF
d_gene: TRBD1
abundance: many
j_gene: TRBJ1-2
v_gene: TRBV10-3

CDR3nt: TGTGCCAGCAGCATGACAGGAAAAAACATTCAGTACTTC
CDR3aa: CASSMTGKNIQYF
d_gene: NA
abundance: many
j_gene: TRBJ2-4
v_gene: TRBV12-3/TRBV12-4

CDR3nt: TGTGCCAGCAGCTTAGGAAGTAATGAAAAACTGTTTTTT
CDR3aa: CASSLGSNEKLFF
d_gene: NA
abundance: NA
j_gene: TRBJ1-4
v_gene: TRBV11-1

CDR3nt: TGTGCCAGCAGATACTGGGCGGATAGCTACGACCAGTACTTC
CDR3aa: CASRYWADSYDQYF
d_gene: NA
abundance: NA
j_gene: TRBJ2-7
v_gene: TRBV6-5

CDR3nt: TGTGCCAGCTCACCACGTAGCGACTCAGACGAGCAGTACTTC
CDR3aa: CASSPRSDSDEQYF
d_gene: NA
abundance: NA
j_gene: TRBJ2-7
v_gene: TRBV18

CDR3nt: TGTGCCAGTAGTATAGAGGGCTCAAGAGAGACCCAGGCCTTC
CDR3aa: CASSIEGSRETQAF
d_gene: NA
abundance: NA
j_gene: TRBJ2-5
v_gene: TRBV19

CDR3nt: TGTGCCAGCTCACCGAAGGACAGGGGAGCGTCTAACTATGGCTACACCTTC
CDR3aa: CASSPKDRGASNYGYTF
d_gene: TRBD1
abundance: many
j_gene: TRBJ1-2
v_gene: TRBV18

CDR3nt: TGTGCCAGCTCAACAACAGGGACGGACTACGAGCAGTACTTC
CDR3aa: CASSTTGTDYEQYF
d_gene: NA
abundance: medium-sized
j_gene: TRBJ2-7
v_gene: TRBV18

CDR3nt: TGTGCCAGCAGTTTTTCGGGGGGCGAGCAGTACTTC
CDR3aa: CASSFSGGEQYF
d_gene: TRBD2
abundance: many
j_gene: TRBJ2-7
v_gene: TRBV27

CDR3nt: TGTGCCAGCAGGGTACGCGGACTGCTAGGGGAACAGTACTTC
CDR3aa: CASRVRGLLGEQYF
d_gene: NA
abundance: NA
j_gene: TRBJ2-7
v_gene: TRBV6-2/TRBV6-3

CDR3nt: TGTGCCAGCAGCCAAGCGGGTAGCGGGAACACCGGGGAGCTGTTTTTT
CDR3aa: CASSQAGSGNTGELFF
d_gene: NA
abundance: many
j_gene: TRBJ2-2
v_gene: TRBV3-1

CDR3nt: TGTGCCTGGAGTCGGGGGATGGGGAATTCACCCCTCCACTTT
CDR3aa: CAWSRGMGNSPLHF
d_gene: NA
abundance: once
j_gene: TRBJ1-6
v_gene: TRBV30

CDR3nt: TGTGCCAGCAGCCAAGAGTTTGGCTACGAGCAGTACTTC
CDR3aa: CASSQEFGYEQYF
d_gene: NA
abundance: medium-sized
j_gene: TRBJ2-7
v_gene: TRBV4-2

CDR3nt: TGTGCCAGCAGTCCCTCGACAGGGACCAGCTATGGCTACACCTTC
CDR3aa: CASSPSTGTSYGYTF
d_gene: TRBD1
abundance: many
j_gene: TRBJ1-2
v_gene: TRBV6-1

CDR3nt: TGCGCCAGCAGCCAAGGCCTGACAGGGGGGTCCAAAAACATTCAGTACTTC
CDR3aa: CASSQGLTGGSKNIQYF
d_gene: TRBD1
abundance: many
j_gene: TRBJ2-4
v_gene: TRBV4-1

CDR3nt: TGTGCCAGCAGCCAAGAGGTCCACCTAACCTACGAGCAGTACTTC
CDR3aa: CASSQEVHLTYEQYF
d_gene: NA
abundance: many
j_gene: TRBJ2-7
v_gene: TRBV3-1

CDR3nt: TGTGCCAGCAGGAGGGACAGGGGGGGCAATCAGCCCCAGCATTTT
CDR3aa: CASRRDRGGNQPQHF
d_gene: TRBD1
abundance: medium-sized
j_gene: TRBJ1-5
v_gene: TRBV6-1

CDR3nt: TGTGCCAGCAGTTCCGGGACAATGGGGGAAAAACTGTTTTTT
CDR3aa: CASSSGTMGEKLFF
d_gene: NA
abundance: many
j_gene: TRBJ1-4
v_gene: TRBV27

CDR3nt: TGTGCCAGCAGTTTAAGGGCCCGCTACGAGCAGTACTTC
CDR3aa: CASSLRARYEQYF
d_gene: NA
abundance: few
j_gene: TRBJ2-7
v_gene: TRBV27

CDR3nt: TGTGCCACCAGTGGCCCGGGACAGACAATCTCTGGGGCCAACGTCCTGACTTTC
CDR3aa: CATSGPGQTISGANVLTF
d_gene: TRBD1
abundance: NA
j_gene: TRBJ2-6
v_gene: TRBV24-1

CDR3nt: TGTGCCAGCAGTGCAGGGGGCGAAAGCGCACCCCTCCACTTT
CDR3aa: CASSAGGESAPLHF
d_gene: TRBD1
abundance: medium-sized
j_gene: TRBJ1-6
v_gene: TRBV28